Below are 7 T cell receptor beta chains sequenced from a single sample in a study of cytomegalovirus exposure and HLA in healthy donors (dated 2017 in TCRdb). The protocol used for the library was the immunoSEQ multiplex PCR assay. A mixture of 60 forward primers for TCR Vbeta segments and 13 reverse primers for TCR Jbeta segments was used in the multiplex PCR. TCRdb re-hosts the immuneACCESS table, in-frame sequences only. Its copies lack some clones; in the studies checked, an unresolved V gene accounts for under half of them, and the cause for the rest is not known. The sample records around 97,000 clones, around 80% of which are singletons. The ten largest clones represent 10% to 13% of the sample. The material sequenced was PBMCs. These receptors all stem from a woman aged 18-29 years in good health and CMV-seropositive.

The V and J genes are TRBV5-4 and TRBJ1-1; TRBD1 is a possible D gene (6 bases). The V gene's germline CDR1 is SGHNT and CDR2 YYREEE (reference sequence). The CDR3 is 16 residues long. Trimming took 2 bases from V and 0 from J, leaving 14 bases between them. In DNA, the CDR3 is TGTGCCAGCAGCTTAGGGGGGGCAGGGGTGAACACTGAAGCTTTCTTT. Its protein product is CASSLGGAGVNTEAFF. Full variable domain (missing parts from reference TRBV5-4 and TRBJ1-1): ETGVTQSPTHLIKTRGQQVTLRCSSQSGHNTVSWYQQALGQGPQFIFQYYREEENGRGNFPPRFSGLQFPNYSSELNVNALELDDSALYLCASSLGGAGVNTEAFFGQGTRLTVV.

The chain has TRBV18 and TRBJ2-7; D is perhaps TRBD2 (5 bases). The germline CDR1 and CDR2 sequences are KGHSH and LQKENI. The CDR3 contains 15 residues. Trimming removed 3 bases at V and 4 bases at J, with 16 bases between. CDR3 in DNA: TGTGCCAGCTCACCTCAGCAAGGGAGCCGTTACGAGCAGTACTTC. Amino acid sequence: CASSPQQGSRYEQYF.

The chain uses TRBV2 and TRBJ2-6, with D uncertain. The CDR3 contains 16 residues. Germline V gene lookup returns CDR1 SNHLY and CDR2 FYNNEI. Trimming left V 9 bases short and J 2 bases short, with 17 bases between. CDR3: CASSPGLNPGANVLTF. CDR3 DNA sequence: TGTGCCAGTAGTCCAGGTTTAAATCCTGGGGCCAACGTCCTGACTTTC. Using reference TRBV2 and TRBJ2-6 for the parts outside the CDR3, the full variable domain is EPEVTQTPSHQVTQMGQEVILRCVPISNHLYFYWYRQILGQKVEFLVSFYNNEISEKSEIFDDQFSVERPDGSNFTLKIRSTKLEDSAMYFCASSPGLNPGANVLTFGAGSRLTVL.

Only a few counts were recorded for this clone. The genes are TRBV28 and TRBJ1-2; perhaps TRBD1 as D (5 bases). The CDR3 is 17 amino acids. V lost 1 base, J lost 5 bases, and 20 bases lay in between. The germline gives CDR1 MDHEN, CDR2 SYDVKM. CDR3 in amino acids: CASSLYGGSGSHYGYTF. DNA of the CDR3: TGTGCCAGCAGTTTATATGGGGGGAGTGGGTCCCATTATGGCTACACCTTC.

The gene calls are TRBV4-3 and TRBJ2-1, with a tentative D call TRBD2 (6 bases). The CDR3 loop spans 15 amino acids. Trimming pared 1 base from V and 7 bases from J, leaving 14 bases between. Germline V gene sequence: CDR1 LGHNA, CDR2 YSLEER. The CDR3 sequence is CASSQGAGGENEQFF. The DNA for the CDR3 is TGCGCCAGCAGCCAAGGCGCCGGAGGGGAGAATGAGCAGTTCTTC.

The rearrangement links TRBV6-1 to TRBJ1-5; tentatively, D is TRBD1 (6 bases). Trimming stripped 5 bases from V and 1 base from J, with 12 bases between. The CDR3 consists of 15 residues. CDR1 and CDR2 (germline): MNHNS, SASEGT. CDR3 in amino acids: CASSSQQGSNQPQHF. DNA of the CDR3: TGTGCCAGCAGTTCACAACAGGGAAGCAATCAGCCCCAGCATTTT.

V usage is TRBV27 and J usage is TRBJ1-1; possibly TRBD1 for D (5 bases). Deletions cut 4 bases from V and 1 base from J, with 16 bases between. The CDR3 totals 16 residues. Looked up from germline, CDR1 is MNHEY and CDR2 is SMNVEV (reference sequence). The CDR3 loop is CASSSPPRGANTEAFF. The CDR3 nucleotides are TGTGCCAGCAGTTCCCCCCCCCGCGGGGCGAACACTGAAGCTTTCTTT.